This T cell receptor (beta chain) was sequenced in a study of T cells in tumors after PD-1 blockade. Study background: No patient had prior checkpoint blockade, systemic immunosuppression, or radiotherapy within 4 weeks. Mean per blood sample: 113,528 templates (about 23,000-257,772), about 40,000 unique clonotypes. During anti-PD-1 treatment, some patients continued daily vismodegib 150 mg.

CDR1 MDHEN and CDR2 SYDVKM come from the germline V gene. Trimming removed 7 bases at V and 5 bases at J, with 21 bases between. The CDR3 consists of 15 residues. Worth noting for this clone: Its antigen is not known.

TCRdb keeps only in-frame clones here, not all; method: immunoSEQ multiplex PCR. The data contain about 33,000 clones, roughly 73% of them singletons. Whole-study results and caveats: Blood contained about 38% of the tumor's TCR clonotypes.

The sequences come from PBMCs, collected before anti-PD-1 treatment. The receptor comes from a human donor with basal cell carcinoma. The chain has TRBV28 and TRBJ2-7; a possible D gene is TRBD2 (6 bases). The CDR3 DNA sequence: TGTGCCAGCACCCACGGACAAGGGGAGCGGGACGAGCAGTACTTC. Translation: CASTHGQGERDEQYF.